A single T cell receptor (beta chain) is shown here with its context. Its target antigen remains unknown. The record has no base qualities; no much larger clone is one base away. From V the trimming removes 7 bases and from J it removes 5 bases, while the gene matches leave 9 bases of the junction unaccounted for. The germline V gene encodes CDR1 SNHLY and CDR2 FYNNEI. The CDR3 holds 14 amino acids from the cysteine to the phenylalanine. The kept DNA is CDR3 alone, 42 bases in frame from the first base. The data were obtained in a study of graft-versus-host responses after intestinal transplantation (dated by TCRdb to the early 2020s). Study-wide context: The transplants that recipients received were multivisceral, liver-intestinal, or isolated intestinal. The cohort enrolled about two dozen intestinal transplant recipients including one retransplant, and a few patients lacking pretransplant specimens were excluded. Rather than going through the commercial service, samples from three later patients were sequenced in-house on an Illumina MiSeq and processed with MiXCR. To identify alloreactive clones, pre-transplant mixed lymphocyte reaction products were sequenced and then compared with unstimulated pre-transplant donor and recipient T cells. Donor T cell macrochimerism was defined as a peak of at least 4% donor T cells among recipient peripheral blood mononuclear cells. Anti-thymocyte globulin induction was given to all recipients, followed by maintenance tacrolimus and steroids for 3 to 4 years. Graft-versus-host and host-versus-graft alloreactive T cell clones were tracked in the graft, circulation and bone marrow after intestinal transplantation using bulk TCR-beta CDR3 sequencing.

Receptors were amplified or captured by the immunoSEQ multiplex PCR assay. For most patients, genomic DNA was isolated with the Qiagen DNeasy Blood and Tissue Kit and sent frozen to Adaptive Biotechnologies for TCR sequencing. For most patients, genomic DNA was subjected to high-throughput TCR-beta CDR3 sequencing by Adaptive Biotechnologies. Per the original workflow: Adaptive's ImmunoSEQ software supplied the TCR sequencing data for 15 to 20 patients, while MiXCR and VDJtools were used to process a few other patients. CD4 versus CD8 sorting errors were corrected by removing sequences found in both subsets at a frequency ratio below 5:1. CDR3 nucleotide sequences shared between donor and recipient were removed because their origin could not be assigned. Alloreactive clones required at least 2-fold expansion over unstimulated cells and minimum CFSE-low frequency of 0.002% (template counts) or 0.001% (read counts). Mappable clones were those detected in sequenced pre-transplant spleen, lymph node, or MLR CFSE-low populations of the donor or recipient. The cumulative frequency of alloreactive clones was calculated as a percentage of all sequences, weighted by copy number. This immuneACCESS table, as held by TCRdb, lists in-frame sequences with V and J called but not all clones. Of the missing ones, under half trace to an unresolved V gene in checked studies; the others have no known cause. The V and J calls and clone size were taken over from that table, and D and trimming were inferred from the DNA. This sample comprises 90,000 to 150,000 clones, approximately 95% of them detected only once. The top ten clonotypes cover more than 0.095% of the sample.

What the research found in general, with its limitations: The conclusions were limited by the relatively low number and heterogeneity of the intestinal transplant patients. In patients with donor T cell macrochimerism, the allografts had high GvH to HvG T cell clonal ratios. Early after transplant, peak levels of circulating GvH clones were found to be associated with declines in HvG clones. GvH clones turned up in recipient bone marrow, with some appearing earlier in ileal mucosa or blood, a pattern consistent with an intestinal mucosal origin.

Read against the paper, the sample's time point label means: cells obtained before transplantation from donor or recipient. CD3+CD4+ and CD3+CD8+ populations were FACS-sorted from unstimulated pre-transplant donor and recipient cells taken from spleen or lymph nodes. Recombination linked TRBV2 to TRBJ2-5; 8 bases in the junction line up with TRBD1. The TCR sequence derives from a human donor who received an intestinal transplant. Sequenced here: unstimulated CD4+ T cells sorted from spleen or lymph node cells, sampled before intestinal transplant. The DNA sequence reads TGTGCCAGCACGGGGCAGGGGGCCGCGGAGACCCAGTACTTC. It translates as CASTGQGAAETQYF. Full variable domain (CDR3 extended with the reference TRBV2 and TRBJ2-5 proteins): EPEVTQTPSHQVTQMGQEVILRCVPISNHLYFYWYRQILGQKVEFLVSFYNNEISEKSEIFDDQFSVERPDGSNFTLKIRSTKLEDSAMYFCASTGQGAAETQYFGPGTRLLVL.